This T cell receptor (beta chain) was documented in a study of OX40 agonist ivuxolimab in advanced cancers. Study details: Every 2 weeks, patients got intravenous ivuxolimab at one of six dose levels (0.01-10 mg/kg). Of the participants, approximately 44% had some prior anti-PD-1, anti-PD-L1 or anti-CTLA-4 therapy, which was allowed.

A history of autoimmune disease or systemic immunosuppression excluded patients. V was pared by 4 bases and J by 1 base, with 8 bases between. The germline CDR1 and CDR2 sequences are SGHNT and YYREEE (reference sequence). The CDR3 contains 13 residues. Profiled with immunoSEQ multiplex PCR; TCRdb holds only in-frame clones, not every one. The table records tens of thousands of clones, 82% of them present only once. Study-level points and caveats: At doses 0.1 to 3.0 mg/kg, CD4+ and CD8+ clones expanded.

About this clone itself: The antigen remains undetermined.

V gene TRBV5-4 combines with J gene TRBJ1-1, with a possible D match to TRBD1 (5 bases). This specimen consisted of CD4+ or CD8+ T cells sorted from blood, obtained in a trial of the OX40 agonist ivuxolimab. This TCR derives from an adult with an advanced solid tumor such as melanoma, head and neck, liver or kidney cancer. The CDR3 DNA reads TGTGCCAGCAGCCCCAGGGCGAACACTGAAGCTTTCTTT. The encoded protein is CASSPRANTEAFF.